A single T cell receptor beta chain is shown here with its context. The antigen is unknown. Sequencing used immunoSEQ multiplex PCR; TCRdb keeps in-frame clones, though not all of them. The top ten hold over 0.9% of the sample, which has more than 140,000 clones, roughly 93% seen once. These data originate in a study of T cell responses to AZD1222 COVID-19 vaccine. Study-wide points: Two doses of AZD1222 preceded a rise in Spike-specific TCR breadth and depth. White British ancestry dominated among donors, who included more females, and clonal diversity was possibly underestimated. The study sampled repertoires only after the peak T cell response. Regions 160-218 and 743-854 dominated among vaccine-associated CD4 TCRs spanning spike.

CDR3 length equals 15 residues. V was cut by 7 bases and J by 5 bases, with 20 bases left in between. CDR1 and CDR2 from the germline V gene are MNHEY and SVGAGI. This TCR came from an adult in good health. Sequenced material: peripheral blood, taken on day 0 of MenACWY control vaccination. The chain joins TRBV6-5 to TRBJ1-1; TRBD1 is a possible D gene (5 bases). The CDR3 DNA sequence: TGTGCCAGCACCTTAAGGAGGCAGGGCGGGACTGAAGCTTTCTTT. It codes for CASTLRRQGGTEAFF.